The 24 T cell receptor beta chains presented below share a single source sample, sequenced in a study of T cells in Graves' hyperthyroidism and ophthalmopathy. The investigators amplified TCR beta CDR3 regions from RNA transcripts. HTBI primers were used for first-round RT-PCR of the TCR CDR3. TCRdb re-derived calls from the multiplex PCR reads in MiXCR, one entry per CDR3 protein. The sample shows a few hundred thousand distinct CDR3 sequences, roughly 15% of them seen only once. Sequences were obtained from blood. The origin of the receptors is a woman aged 40 to 49 with Graves' hyperthyroidism that later progressed to Graves' ophthalmopathy.

In this sample, this clonotype turned up many times. The J gene is TRBJ1-1, the V gene TRBV20-1; D is undetermined. Germline values: CDR1 DFQATT, CDR2 SNEGSKA (reference sequence). The CDR3 contains 12 residues. The V end lost 6 bases, the J end lost 3 bases, and 11 bases lay between the germline ends. The CDR3, as DNA: TGCAGTGCCAAGTCGACTTACACTGAAGCTTTCTTT. Translation gives CSAKSTYTEAFF.

This clonotype showed up just a few times. The V gene is TRBV7-6, the J gene TRBJ2-7; weak D call: TRBD1 (5 bases). CDR1 and CDR2 (germline): SGHVS, FNYEAQ. The CDR3 has 14 residues. Trimming stripped 5 bases from V and 3 bases from J, with 14 bases between. The CDR3 nucleotides are TGTGCCAGCAGCCACCTAGACAGTTACTACGAGCAGTACTTC. Its translation: CASSHLDSYYEQYF. Full variable domain (remainder filled in from reference TRBV7-6 and TRBJ2-7): GAGVSQSPRYKVTKRGQDVALRCDPISGHVSLYWYRQALGQGPEFLTYFNYEAQQDKSGLPNDRFSAERPEGSISTLTIQRTEQRDSAMYRCASSHLDSYYEQYFGPGTRLTVT.

This clonotype was observed at least ten times. The chain couples TRBV2 to TRBJ2-1; 13 positions match TRBD2. From germline, CDR1 is SNHLY and CDR2 FYNNEI. V was clipped by 5 bases and J by 8 bases; unmatched bases: 6. The CDR3 length is 15 residues. The CDR3 here is CASSRTSGSIYEQFF. The CDR3 DNA follows: TGTGCCAGCAGTCGGACTAGCGGGAGTATTTATGAGCAGTTCTTC.

This clonotype was seen ten or more times. The junction departs from germline at one end; a sequencing error may be responsible. This chain links TRBV7-9 with TRBJ2-1; the D call may be TRBD1 or TRBD2 (6 bases each). This CDR3 comprises 15 residues. Per the germline V gene, CDR1 is SEHNR and CDR2 is FQNEAQ (reference sequence). The CDR3 region has the DNA TGTACCAGCGGGCATGGGGGGCGAAAATACAATGAGCAGTTCTTC. Translated: CTSGHGGRKYNEQFF.

The table lists this clonotype with many counts. The chain links TRBV19 to TRBJ2-1; 7 positions agree with TRBD1. The germline V gene has CDR1 LNHDA and CDR2 SQIVND (reference sequence). CDR3 size: 14 residues. V gave up 6 bases and J gave up 4 bases; unmatched junction bases: 6. This CDR3 is CASSLQGRYNEQFF. The CDR3 nucleotides read TGTGCCAGTAGCCTACAGGGGCGTTACAATGAGCAGTTCTTC. The variable domain in full, completed from reference TRBV19 and TRBJ2-1, reads DGGITQSPKYLFRKEGQNVTLSCEQNLNHDAMYWYRQDPGQGLRLIYYSQIVNDFQKGDIAEGYSVSREKKESFPLTVTSAQKNPTAFYLCASSLQGRYNEQFFGPGTRLTVL.

This clonotype appeared many times. The V gene is TRBV10-3, the J gene TRBJ2-1; 11 positions match TRBD2. There are 17 residues in the CDR3. CDR1 and CDR2 from the germline V gene are ENHRY and SYGVKD. V shed 6 bases and J 3 bases; nucleotides not matched to a gene: 10. The CDR3 nucleotides read TGTGCCATCAGCGCACTAGCGGGAGACCCAGACTACAATGAGCAGTTCTTC. Its translation: CAISALAGDPDYNEQFF.

The chain employs TRBV2 and TRBJ2-1; TRBD1 matches 10 bases. V was clipped by 3 bases and J by 7 bases; unmatched bases: 0. CDR1 SNHLY and CDR2 FYNNEI come from the germline V gene. This CDR3 has 13 amino acids. The CDR3 here is CASSEGQGNEQFF. CDR3 bases: TGTGCCAGCAGTGAGGGACAGGGGAATGAGCAGTTCTTC.

This clonotype has a count of ten or more. The chain couples TRBV28 to TRBJ1-1; D is perhaps TRBD1 (5 bases). The CDR3 totals 16 residues. V gave up 5 bases and J gave up 3 bases, with 19 bases separating them. The V gene's germline CDR1 is MDHEN and CDR2 SYDVKM. The CDR3 here is CASSLMGVGGDTEAFF. CDR3 DNA: TGTGCCAGCAGTCTTATGGGGGTTGGTGGAGACACTGAAGCTTTCTTT.

The chain uses TRBV4-1 and TRBJ1-1; 7 nucleotides align to TRBD1. The V segment lost 4 bases and the J segment 5 bases; nucleotides outside the gene matches: 10. The CDR3 has 15 residues. In germline, CDR1 is MGHRA, CDR2 YSYEKL. This CDR3 is CASSLRDSQMTEAFF. The CDR3, as DNA: TGCGCCAGCAGCCTAAGGGACAGCCAAATGACTGAAGCTTTCTTT.

The V gene is TRBV2, the J gene TRBJ1-1; D gene uncertain. Germline CDR1 SNHLY, CDR2 FYNNEI. This CDR3 has 16 amino acids. Deletions cut 1 base from V and 3 bases from J, with 15 bases between. CDR3: CASSEGSWEEHTEAFF. The CDR3, as DNA: TGTGCCAGCAGTGAAGGGTCCTGGGAGGAACACACTGAAGCTTTCTTT.

This clonotype was recorded many times. The chain combines TRBV2 with TRBJ1-2, with D tentatively TRBD1 (5 bases). Trimming pared 6 bases from V and 4 bases from J, leaving 15 bases between. Germline V CDR1 and CDR2: SNHLY, FYNNEI. CDR3 length equals 14 residues. In DNA form, the CDR3 reads TGTGCCAGCAGGAAAACAGGCCCTATCTATGGCTACACCTTC. The encoded protein is CASRKTGPIYGYTF.

This clonotype was recorded at least ten times. The chain joins TRBV12-3 or TRBV12-4 to TRBJ2-7; 12 bases match TRBD2. Trimming at V came to 6 bases and at J to 6 bases, leaving 21 bases not matched to a gene. This CDR3 has 19 amino acids. CDR3 sequence reads: CASRHTRTCLAGGGCEQYF. CDR3 in DNA: TGTGCCAGCAGGCACACGAGAACTTGCCTAGCGGGAGGGGGCTGCGAGCAGTACTTC.

V is TRBV5-4 and J is TRBJ2-6, with TRBD1 matching 7 bases. Trimming removed 4 bases from V and 2 bases from J; junction bases left unmatched: 6. The CDR3 is 16 residues long. Germline assignment: CDR1 SGHNT and CDR2 YYREEE (reference sequence). This CDR3 is CASSLGQSPGANVLTF. The CDR3 nucleotides are TGTGCCAGCAGCCTGGGACAGAGCCCTGGGGCCAACGTCCTGACTTTC.

This clonotype has a count of ten or more. J is TRBJ2-3 and V is TRBV13; TRBD2 agrees at 9 bases. Germline V gene data show CDR1 as PRHDT and CDR2 as FYEKMQ (reference sequence). Trimming cost V 0 bases and J 0 bases; bases outside gene matches: 7. This CDR3 contains 18 residues. CDR3 loop: CASSLGLGLAGSTDTQYF. The CDR3 nucleotides read TGTGCCAGCAGCTTAGGCCTCGGGCTAGCGGGAAGCACAGATACGCAGTATTTT.

On this clonotype itself: Germline and junction disagree at one end, which may indicate a read error. The chain recombines TRBV18 with TRBJ1-1, with D unresolved. The CDR3 totals 16 residues. Per germline, CDR1 KGHSH and CDR2 LQKENI. CDR3 region: CASSLNRHTWNTEAFF. CDR3 bases: TGTGCTAGCTCACTCAACCGGCACACTTGGAACACTGAAGCTTTCTTT. Supplemented by reference TRBV18 and TRBJ1-1, the full variable domain reads NAGVMQNPRHLVRRRGQEARLRCSPMKGHSHVYWYRQLPEEGLKFMVYLQKENIIDESGMPKERFSAEFPKEGPSILRIQQVVRGDSAAYFCASSLNRHTWNTEAFFGQGTRLTVV.

This clonotype has at least ten counts. CDR3 protein: CASSHVQGSEKLFF. The CDR3 DNA is TGTGCCAGCAGCCACGTACAGGGAAGTGAAAAACTGTTTTTT. The chain joins TRBV27 to TRBJ1-4, with D perhaps TRBD1 (6 bases). CDR1 and CDR2 from the germline V gene are MNHEY and SMNVEV (reference sequence). The CDR3 is 14 residues long. The V end was cut by 6 bases, the J end by 7 bases, with 15 bases between.

By share of the sample, this clonotype is medium-sized (0.01 to 0.1%). This chain links TRBV6-1 with TRBJ1-6; D call uncertain. Germline loops: CDR1 MNHNS, CDR2 SASEGT. This CDR3 comprises 14 residues. V lost 2 bases and J lost 5, with 7 bases in between. The CDR3 coding sequence is TGTGCCAGCAGTGAACCTGGGGATAATTCACCCCTCCACTTT. Amino acids: CASSEPGDNSPLHF.

This clonotype has at least ten counts. This chain joins TRBV7-6 and TRBJ2-3; TRBD1 agrees at 8 bases. V lost 5 bases and J lost 0; bases outside the gene matches: 16. CDR3 length: 19 residues. Germline V lookup: CDR1 SGHVS, CDR2 FNYEAQ. The CDR3 here is CASSRGTGVFFDSTDTQYF. CDR3 bases: TGTGCCAGCAGCCGCGGGACAGGAGTATTTTTTGACAGCACAGATACGCAGTATTTT.

The sample holds many counts of this clonotype. The V and J genes are TRBV3-1 and TRBJ2-3, with TRBD2 identical over 11 bases. The junction had 3 bases not matched to a gene; V was cut back by 3 bases and J by 1 base. This CDR3 contains 16 residues. From germline, CDR1 is LGHDT and CDR2 YNNKEL (reference sequence). The CDR3 protein is CASSHSTSGGTDTQYF. In nucleotides, the CDR3 is TGTGCCAGCAGCCATTCGACTAGCGGGGGCACAGATACGCAGTATTTT.

This clonotype was counted many times. This may arise from a read error, as a much more abundant clone is one base away. The chain employs TRBV12-3 or TRBV12-4 and TRBJ1-1, with 8 bases identical to TRBD1. Trimming took 1 base from V and 4 from J; bases not matched to a gene: 2. The CDR3 has 14 residues. The DNA of the CDR3 is TGTGCCAGCAGTTTAGGGACAGGGATCACTGAAGCTTTCTTT. Translating gives CASSLGTGITEAFF.

This clonotype appeared many times. This chain uses TRBV13 with TRBJ2-7; the match to TRBD1 covers 10 bases. The V gene end was trimmed by 3 bases and the J gene end by 7 bases; junction bases not matched to a gene: 12. There are 16 residues in the CDR3. The germline V gene has CDR1 PRHDT and CDR2 FYEKMQ (reference sequence). The CDR3 DNA reads TGTGCCAGCAGCTTGGGACAGGGGCCTGGACTATGGGAGCAGTACTTC. Amino acids: CASSLGQGPGLWEQYF.

There are many counts of this clonotype. J is TRBJ2-7 and V is TRBV6-1; D is unresolved. The V gene's germline CDR1 is MNHNS and CDR2 SASEGT. This CDR3 is 11 amino acids long. The V end was cut by 8 bases, the J end by 4 bases, with 9 bases between. The CDR3 loop is CASVIFYEQYF. The CDR3 coding sequence is TGTGCCAGCGTGATTTTTTACGAGCAGTACTTC.

This clonotype occurred many times. The rearrangement uses TRBV3-1 and TRBJ2-1; 7 nucleotides agree with TRBD2. Germline assignment: CDR1 LGHDT and CDR2 YNNKEL (reference sequence). Trimming took 2 bases from V and 5 from J; bases not matched to a gene: 15. The CDR3 has 18 residues. CDR3 nucleotides: TGTGCCAGCAGCCAAACTGTTTCTGTCCGCAGCGGGAACAATGAGCAGTTCTTC. Protein: CASSQTVSVRSGNNEQFF.

This clonotype was found many times. The chain joins TRBV12-3 or TRBV12-4 to TRBJ1-1; no clear D. The CDR3 has 12 amino acids. V lost 3 bases and J 8 bases, leaving 10 bases between the germline ends. CDR3 residues: CASSFGPAEAFF. CDR3 sequence (DNA): TGTGCCAGCAGTTTCGGGCCAGCGGAAGCTTTCTTT.